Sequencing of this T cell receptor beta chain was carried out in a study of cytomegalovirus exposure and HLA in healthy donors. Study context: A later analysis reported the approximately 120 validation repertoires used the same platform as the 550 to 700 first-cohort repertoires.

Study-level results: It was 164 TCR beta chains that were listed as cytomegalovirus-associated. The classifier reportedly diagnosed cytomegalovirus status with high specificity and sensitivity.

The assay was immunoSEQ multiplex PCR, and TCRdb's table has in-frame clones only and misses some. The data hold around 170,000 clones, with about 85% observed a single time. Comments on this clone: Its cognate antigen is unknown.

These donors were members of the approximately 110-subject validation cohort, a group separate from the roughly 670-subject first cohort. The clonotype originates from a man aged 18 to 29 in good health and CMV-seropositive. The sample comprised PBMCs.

The CDR3 protein is CASTPGMKRGYNEQFF. The CDR3 nucleotides read TGTGCCAGTACCCCCGGGATGAAGCGGGGGTACAATGAGCAGTTCTTC. The chain combines TRBV19 with TRBJ2-1, with 8 bases lining up with TRBD2. The CDR3 is 16 residues long. CDR1 and CDR2 (germline): LNHDA, SQIVND (reference sequence). V was pared by 7 bases and J by 4 bases, with 12 bases of the junction left unmatched.